The clone carrying this TCR beta chain was recorded only once. There are 16 residues in the CDR3. V gave up 0 bases and J gave up 2 bases, with 17 bases separating them. CDR1 is GTSNPN and CDR2 is SVGIG in the germline V gene (reference sequence). This sample was included in a study of blood T cell repertoires in COVID-19. Study at large: Samples taken during acute and convalescent COVID-19 were collected in the United States, Italy and Spain. PBMCs, B-cell-depleted T cells, or T cells provided the cDNA or gDNA that made up the material.

In the original workflow: Estimation of nucleated cell counts was performed using reference gene primer amplification. Using immunoSEQ multiplex PCR, the repertoire was profiled, and TCRdb retains in-frame clones only, with some absent. Clone size and V and J calls were adopted from that table, with D and trimming inferred from the DNA. The sample has some 77,000 clones, about 82% seen once. V is TRBV30 and J is TRBJ2-7, with a possible D match to TRBD1 (5 bases). The receptor's source is a woman aged 55-69 years with acute or convalescent COVID-19. The sequencing input was peripheral blood. CDR3 sequence reads: CAWSVLKGPIAYEQYF. The DNA of the CDR3 is TGTGCCTGGAGTGTACTGAAGGGGCCGATTGCCTACGAGCAGTACTTC.